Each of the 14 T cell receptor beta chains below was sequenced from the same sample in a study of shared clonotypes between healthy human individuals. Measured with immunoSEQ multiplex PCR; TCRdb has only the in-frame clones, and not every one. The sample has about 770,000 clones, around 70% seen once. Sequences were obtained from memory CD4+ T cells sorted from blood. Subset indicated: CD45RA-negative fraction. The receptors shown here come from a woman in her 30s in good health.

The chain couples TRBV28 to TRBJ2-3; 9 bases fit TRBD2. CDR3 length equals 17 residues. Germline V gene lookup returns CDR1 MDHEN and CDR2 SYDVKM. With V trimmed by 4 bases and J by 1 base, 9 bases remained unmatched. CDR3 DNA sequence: TGTGCCAGCAGTTCCGTCTTAGCGGGAGTGGGCACAGATACGCAGTATTTT. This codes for CASSSVLAGVGTDTQYF.

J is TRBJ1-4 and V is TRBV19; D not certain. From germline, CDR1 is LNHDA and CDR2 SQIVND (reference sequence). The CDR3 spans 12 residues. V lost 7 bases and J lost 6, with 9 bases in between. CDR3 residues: CASKNKDEKLFF. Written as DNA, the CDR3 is TGTGCCAGTAAAAATAAGGATGAAAAACTGTTTTTT.

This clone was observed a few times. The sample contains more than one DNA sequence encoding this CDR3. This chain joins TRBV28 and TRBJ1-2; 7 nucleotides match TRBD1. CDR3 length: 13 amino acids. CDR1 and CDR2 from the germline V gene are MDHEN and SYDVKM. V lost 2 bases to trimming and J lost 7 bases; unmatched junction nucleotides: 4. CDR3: CASSLDRVGGYTF. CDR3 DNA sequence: TGTGCCAGCAGTTTAGACAGGGTGGGTGGCTACACCTTC.

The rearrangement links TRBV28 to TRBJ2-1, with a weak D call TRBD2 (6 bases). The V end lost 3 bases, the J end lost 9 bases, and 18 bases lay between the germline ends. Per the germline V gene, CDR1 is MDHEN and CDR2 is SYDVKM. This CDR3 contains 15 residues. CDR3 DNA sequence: TGTGCCAGCAGTTTGTCGGCAGCGGGTAGACTTGAGCAGTTCTTC. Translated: CASSLSAAGRLEQFF.

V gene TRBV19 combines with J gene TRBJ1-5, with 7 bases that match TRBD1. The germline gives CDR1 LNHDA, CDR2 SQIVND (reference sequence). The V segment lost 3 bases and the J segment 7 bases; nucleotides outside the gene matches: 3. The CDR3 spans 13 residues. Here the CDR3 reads CASSIARGQPQHF. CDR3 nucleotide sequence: TGTGCCAGTAGTATTGCCAGGGGGCAGCCCCAGCATTTT.

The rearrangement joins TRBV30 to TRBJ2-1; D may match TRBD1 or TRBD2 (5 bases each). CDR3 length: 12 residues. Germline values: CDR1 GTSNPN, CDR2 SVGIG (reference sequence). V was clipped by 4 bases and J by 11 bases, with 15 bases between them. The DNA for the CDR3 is TGTGCCTGGACCCAGAACGGGGCCAAGCAGTTCTTC. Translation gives CAWTQNGAKQFF.

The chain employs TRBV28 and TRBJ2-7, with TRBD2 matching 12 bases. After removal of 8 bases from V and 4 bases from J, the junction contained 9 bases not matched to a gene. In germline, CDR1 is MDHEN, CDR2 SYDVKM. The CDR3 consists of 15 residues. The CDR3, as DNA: TGTGCCAGCGGGGTGACTAGCGGGGGAATGTACGAGCAGTACTTC. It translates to CASGVTSGGMYEQYF.

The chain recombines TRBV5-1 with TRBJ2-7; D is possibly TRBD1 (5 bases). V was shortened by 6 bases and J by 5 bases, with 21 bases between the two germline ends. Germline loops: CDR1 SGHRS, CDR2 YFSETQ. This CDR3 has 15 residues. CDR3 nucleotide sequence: TGCGCCAGCAAACTTATCTGGGCAGGGATTCACGAGCAGTACTTC. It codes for CASKLIWAGIHEQYF.

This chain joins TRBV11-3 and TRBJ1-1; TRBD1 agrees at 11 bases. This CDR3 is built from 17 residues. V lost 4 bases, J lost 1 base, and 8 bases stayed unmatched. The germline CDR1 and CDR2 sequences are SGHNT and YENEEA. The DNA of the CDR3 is TGTGCCAGCAGCTATGGACAGGGGGCGGCTGGGAACACTGAAGCTTTCTTT. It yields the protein CASSYGQGAAGNTEAFF.

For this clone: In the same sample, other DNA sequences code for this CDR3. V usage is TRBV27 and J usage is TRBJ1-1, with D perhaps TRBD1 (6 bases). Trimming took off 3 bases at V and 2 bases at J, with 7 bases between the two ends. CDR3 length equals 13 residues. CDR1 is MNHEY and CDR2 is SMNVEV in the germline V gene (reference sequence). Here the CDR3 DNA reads TGTGCCAGCAGTTTGACAGGAAACACTGAAGCTTTCTTT. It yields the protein CASSLTGNTEAFF.

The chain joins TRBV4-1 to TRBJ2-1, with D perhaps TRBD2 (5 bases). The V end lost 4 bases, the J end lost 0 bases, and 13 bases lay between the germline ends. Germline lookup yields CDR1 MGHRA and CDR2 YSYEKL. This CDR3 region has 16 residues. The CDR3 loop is CASSRAGLSSYNEQFF. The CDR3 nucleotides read TGCGCCAGCAGCCGGGCGGGCCTAAGCTCCTACAATGAGCAGTTCTTC.

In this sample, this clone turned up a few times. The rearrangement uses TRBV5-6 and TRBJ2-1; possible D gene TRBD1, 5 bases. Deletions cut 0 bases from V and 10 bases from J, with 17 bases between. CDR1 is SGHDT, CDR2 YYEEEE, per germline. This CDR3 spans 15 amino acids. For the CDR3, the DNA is TGTGCCAGCAGCTTGGCGACAGCTACCAGAAGGGAGCAGTTCTTC. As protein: CASSLATATRREQFF. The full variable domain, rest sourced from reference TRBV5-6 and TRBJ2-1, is DAGVTQSPTHLIKTRGQQVTLRCSPKSGHDTVSWYQQALGQGPQFIFQYYEEEERQRGNFPDRFSGHQFPNYSSELNVNALLLGDSALYLCASSLATATRREQFFGPGTRLTVL.

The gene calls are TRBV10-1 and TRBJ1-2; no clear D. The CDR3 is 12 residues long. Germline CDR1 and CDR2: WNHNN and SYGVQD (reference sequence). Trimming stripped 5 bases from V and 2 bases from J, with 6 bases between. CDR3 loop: CASSNGNYGYTF. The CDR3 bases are TGCGCCAGCAGTAACGGGAACTATGGCTACACCTTC.

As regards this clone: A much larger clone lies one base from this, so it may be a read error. CDR3 DNA: TGTGTCACCAGCAGAGAAGCGCACTACCAAGAGACCCAGTACTTC. Protein: CVTSREAHYQETQYF. The chain employs TRBV15 and TRBJ2-5, with unresolved D. The germline V gene encodes CDR1 LNHNV and CDR2 YYDKDF (reference sequence). The CDR3 runs 15 residues.